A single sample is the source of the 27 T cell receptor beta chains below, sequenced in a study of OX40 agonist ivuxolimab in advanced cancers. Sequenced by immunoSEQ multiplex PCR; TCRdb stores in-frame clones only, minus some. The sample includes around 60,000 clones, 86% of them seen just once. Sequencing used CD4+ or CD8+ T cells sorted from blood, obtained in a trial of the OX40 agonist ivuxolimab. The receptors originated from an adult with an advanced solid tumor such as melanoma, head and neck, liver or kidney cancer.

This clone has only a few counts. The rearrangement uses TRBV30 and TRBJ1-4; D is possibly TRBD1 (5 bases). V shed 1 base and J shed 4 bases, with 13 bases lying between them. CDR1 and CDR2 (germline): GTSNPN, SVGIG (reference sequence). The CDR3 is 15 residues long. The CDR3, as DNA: TGTGCCTGGAGTGCGGAGACCGGGGGTAATGAAAAACTGTTTTTT. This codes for CAWSAETGGNEKLFF.

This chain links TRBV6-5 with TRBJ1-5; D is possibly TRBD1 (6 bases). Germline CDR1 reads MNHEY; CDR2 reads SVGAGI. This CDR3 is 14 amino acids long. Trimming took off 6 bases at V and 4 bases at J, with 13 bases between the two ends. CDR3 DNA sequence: TGTGCCAGCAGGAACAGGGAGTCGAATCAGCCCCAGCATTTT. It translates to CASRNRESNQPQHF.

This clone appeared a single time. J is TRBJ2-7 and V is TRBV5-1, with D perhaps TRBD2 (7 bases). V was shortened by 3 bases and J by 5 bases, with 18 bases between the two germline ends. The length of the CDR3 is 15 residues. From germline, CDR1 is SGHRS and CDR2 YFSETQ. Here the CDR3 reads CASSSGRGTRDEQYF. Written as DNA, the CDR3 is TGCGCCAGCAGCTCGGGGAGGGGGACTCGGGACGAGCAGTACTTC. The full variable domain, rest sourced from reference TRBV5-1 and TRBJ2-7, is KAGVTQTPRYLIKTRGQQVTLSCSPISGHRSVSWYQQTPGQGLQFLFEYFSETQRNKGNFPGRFSGRQFSNSRSEMNVSTLELGDSALYLCASSSGRGTRDEQYFGPGTRLTVT.

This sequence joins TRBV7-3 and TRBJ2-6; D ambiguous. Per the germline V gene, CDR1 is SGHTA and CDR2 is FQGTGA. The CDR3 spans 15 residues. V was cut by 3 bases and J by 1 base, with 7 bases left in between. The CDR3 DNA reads TGTGCCAGCAGCTTTAGTCGGTCTGGGGCCAACGTCCTGACTTTC. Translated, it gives CASSFSRSGANVLTF.

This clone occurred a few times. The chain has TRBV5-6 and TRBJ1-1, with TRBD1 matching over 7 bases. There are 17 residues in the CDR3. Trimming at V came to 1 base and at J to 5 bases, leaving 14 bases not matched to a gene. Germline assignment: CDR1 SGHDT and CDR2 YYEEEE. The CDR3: CASSLWTTDRLGTEAFF. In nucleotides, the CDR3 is TGTGCCAGCAGCTTGTGGACCACGGACAGGCTGGGGACTGAAGCTTTCTTT.

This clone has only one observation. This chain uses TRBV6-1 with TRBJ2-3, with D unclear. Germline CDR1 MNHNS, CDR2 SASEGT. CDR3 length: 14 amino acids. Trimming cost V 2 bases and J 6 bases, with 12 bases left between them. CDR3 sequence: CASSELPRRDTQYF. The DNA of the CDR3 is TGTGCCAGCAGTGAACTCCCCCGACGGGATACGCAGTATTTT.

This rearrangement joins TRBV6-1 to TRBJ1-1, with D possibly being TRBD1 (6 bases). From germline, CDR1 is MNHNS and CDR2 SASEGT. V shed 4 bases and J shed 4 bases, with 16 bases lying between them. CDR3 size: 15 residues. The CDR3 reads CASSAAGTGRTEAFF. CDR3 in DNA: TGTGCCAGCAGTGCGGCGGGTACAGGGCGCACTGAAGCTTTCTTT.

This CDR3 is CASSIDLDRVSGYTF. CDR3 sequence (DNA): TGTGCCAGTAGTATAGATCTCGACAGGGTCTCTGGCTACACCTTC. The chain is built from TRBV19 and TRBJ1-2, with TRBD1 matching over 7 bases. Trimming took 0 bases from V and 7 from J; bases not matched to a gene: 8. CDR1 is LNHDA, CDR2 SQIVND, per germline (reference sequence). This CDR3 spans 15 amino acids. Looking up the rest from reference TRBV19 and TRBJ1-2 gives the full variable domain: DGGITQSPKYLFRKEGQNVTLSCEQNLNHDAMYWYRQDPGQGLRLIYYSQIVNDFQKGDIAEGYSVSREKKESFPLTVTSAQKNPTAFYLCASSIDLDRVSGYTFGSGTRLTVV.

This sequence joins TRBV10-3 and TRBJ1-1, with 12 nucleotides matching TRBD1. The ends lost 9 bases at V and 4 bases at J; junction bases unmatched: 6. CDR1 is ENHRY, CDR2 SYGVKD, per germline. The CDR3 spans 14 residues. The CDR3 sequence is CAIRDRGLSTEAFF. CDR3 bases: TGTGCCATTAGGGACAGGGGGCTCTCCACTGAAGCTTTCTTT.

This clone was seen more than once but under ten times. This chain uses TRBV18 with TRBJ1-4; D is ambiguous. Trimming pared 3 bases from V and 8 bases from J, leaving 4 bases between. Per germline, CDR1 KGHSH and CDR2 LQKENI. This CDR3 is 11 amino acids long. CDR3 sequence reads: CASSPGEKLFF. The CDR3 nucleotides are TGTGCCAGCTCACCGGGAGAAAAACTGTTTTTT.

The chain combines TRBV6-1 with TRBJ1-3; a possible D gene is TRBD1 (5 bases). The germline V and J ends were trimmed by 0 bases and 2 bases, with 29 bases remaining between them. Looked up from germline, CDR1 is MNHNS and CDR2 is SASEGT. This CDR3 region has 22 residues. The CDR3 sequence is CASSEAWGYREWGRGAGNTIYF. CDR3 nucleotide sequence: TGTGCCAGCAGTGAAGCGTGGGGCTACCGGGAATGGGGACGAGGAGCTGGAAACACCATATATTTT.

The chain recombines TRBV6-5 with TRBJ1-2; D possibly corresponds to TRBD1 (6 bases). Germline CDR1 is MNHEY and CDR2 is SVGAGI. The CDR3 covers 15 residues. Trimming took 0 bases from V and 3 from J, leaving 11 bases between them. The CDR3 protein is CASSYSAGEYYGYTF. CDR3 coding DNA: TGTGCCAGCAGTTACTCGGCAGGGGAGTACTATGGCTACACCTTC.

The chain's CDR3 is CASSLTRDGIYEQYF. The CDR3, as DNA: TGCGCCAGCAGCTTAACCAGGGACGGGATCTACGAGCAGTACTTC. This chain links TRBV5-1 with TRBJ2-7; D tentatively fits TRBD1 or TRBD2 (5 bases each). The CDR3 contains 15 residues. Trimming took 2 bases from V and 3 from J, leaving 15 bases between them. Germline CDR1 is SGHRS and CDR2 is YFSETQ.

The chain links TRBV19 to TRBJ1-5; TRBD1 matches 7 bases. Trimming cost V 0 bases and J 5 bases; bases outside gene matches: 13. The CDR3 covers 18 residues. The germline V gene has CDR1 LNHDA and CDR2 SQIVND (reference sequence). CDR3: CASSIDRGGTEVHQPQHF. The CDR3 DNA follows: TGTGCCAGTAGTATAGATCGGGGGGGGACAGAGGTTCATCAGCCCCAGCATTTT. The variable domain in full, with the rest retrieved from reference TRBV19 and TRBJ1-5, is DGGITQSPKYLFRKEGQNVTLSCEQNLNHDAMYWYRQDPGQGLRLIYYSQIVNDFQKGDIAEGYSVSREKKESFPLTVTSAQKNPTAFYLCASSIDRGGTEVHQPQHFGDGTRLSIL.

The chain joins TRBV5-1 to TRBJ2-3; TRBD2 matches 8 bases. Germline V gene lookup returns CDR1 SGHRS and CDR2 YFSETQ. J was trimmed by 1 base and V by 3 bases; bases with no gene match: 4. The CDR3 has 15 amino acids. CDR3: CASSSRGGGTDTQYF. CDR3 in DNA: TGCGCCAGCAGCTCTCGGGGGGGCGGCACAGATACGCAGTATTTT.

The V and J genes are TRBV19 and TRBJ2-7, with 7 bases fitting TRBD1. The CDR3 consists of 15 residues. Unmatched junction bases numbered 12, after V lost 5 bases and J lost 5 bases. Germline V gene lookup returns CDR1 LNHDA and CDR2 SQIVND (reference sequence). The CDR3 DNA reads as TGTGCCAGTAGTCCATCAGACAGGGCCTTCGACGAGCAGTACTTC. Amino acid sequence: CASSPSDRAFDEQYF.

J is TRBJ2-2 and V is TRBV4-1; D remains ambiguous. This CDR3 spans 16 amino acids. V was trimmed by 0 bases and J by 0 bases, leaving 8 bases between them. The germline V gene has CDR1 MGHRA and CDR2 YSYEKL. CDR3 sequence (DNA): TGCGCCAGCAGCCAAGAAACCCGGCCGAACACCGGGGAGCTGTTTTTT. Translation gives CASSQETRPNTGELFF.

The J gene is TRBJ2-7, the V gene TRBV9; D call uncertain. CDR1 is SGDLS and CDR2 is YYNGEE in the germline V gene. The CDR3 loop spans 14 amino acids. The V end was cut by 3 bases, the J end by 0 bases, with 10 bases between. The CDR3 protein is CASSARRSSYEQYF. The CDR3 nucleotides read TGTGCCAGCAGCGCCCGACGCAGCTCCTACGAGCAGTACTTC.

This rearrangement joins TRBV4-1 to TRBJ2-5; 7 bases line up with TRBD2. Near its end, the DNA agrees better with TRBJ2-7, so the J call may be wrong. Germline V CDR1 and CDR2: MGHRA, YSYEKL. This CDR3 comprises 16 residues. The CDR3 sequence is CASSQGGGGNTYEQYF. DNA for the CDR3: TGCGCCAGCAGCCAAGGGGGCGGGGGAAACACCTACGAGCAGTACTTC.

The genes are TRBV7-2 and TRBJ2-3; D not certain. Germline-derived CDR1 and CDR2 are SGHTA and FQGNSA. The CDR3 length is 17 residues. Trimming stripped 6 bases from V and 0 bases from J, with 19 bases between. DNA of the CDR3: TGTGCCAGCAGTTACCCGTGGGGTCCCCAAAGCACAGATACGCAGTATTTT. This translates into CASSYPWGPQSTDTQYF.

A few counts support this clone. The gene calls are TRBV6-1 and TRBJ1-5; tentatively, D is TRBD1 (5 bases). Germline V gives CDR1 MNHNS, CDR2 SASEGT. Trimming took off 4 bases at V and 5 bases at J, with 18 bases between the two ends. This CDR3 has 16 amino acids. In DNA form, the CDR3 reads TGTGCCAGCAGTGGGGAGAACAGGCTTCGCCATCAGCCCCAGCATTTT. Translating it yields CASSGENRLRHQPQHF.

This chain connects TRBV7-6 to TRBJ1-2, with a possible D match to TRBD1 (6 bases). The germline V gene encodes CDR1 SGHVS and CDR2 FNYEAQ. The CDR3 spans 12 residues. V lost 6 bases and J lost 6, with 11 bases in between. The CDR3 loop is CASRPGVDGYTF. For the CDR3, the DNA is TGTGCCAGCAGACCAGGGGTGGATGGCTACACCTTC.

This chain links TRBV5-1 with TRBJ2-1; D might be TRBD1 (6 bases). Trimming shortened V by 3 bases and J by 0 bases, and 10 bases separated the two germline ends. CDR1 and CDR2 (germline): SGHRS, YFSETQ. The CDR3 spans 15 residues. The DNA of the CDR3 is TGCGCCAGCAGCTCTGGGACAAGCTCCTACAATGAGCAGTTCTTC. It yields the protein CASSSGTSSYNEQFF.

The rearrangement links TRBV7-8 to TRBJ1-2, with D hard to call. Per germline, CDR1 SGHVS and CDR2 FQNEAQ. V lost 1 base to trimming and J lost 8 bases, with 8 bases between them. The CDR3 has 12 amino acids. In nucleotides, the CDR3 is TGTGCCAGCAGCTTAGGTGGTCAGGGCTACACCTTC. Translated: CASSLGGQGYTF.

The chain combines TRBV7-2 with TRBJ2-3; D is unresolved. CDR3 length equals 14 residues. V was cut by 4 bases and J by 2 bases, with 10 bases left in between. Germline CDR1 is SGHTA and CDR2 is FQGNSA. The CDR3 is CASSSSANTDTQYF. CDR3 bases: TGTGCCAGCAGCTCCTCGGCTAACACAGATACGCAGTATTTT. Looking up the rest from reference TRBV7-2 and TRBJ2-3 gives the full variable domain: GAGVSQSPSNKVTEKGKDVELRCDPISGHTALYWYRQSLGQGLEFLIYFQGNSAPDKSGLPSDRFSAERTGGSVSTLTIQRTQQEDSAVYLCASSSSANTDTQYFGPGTRLTVL.

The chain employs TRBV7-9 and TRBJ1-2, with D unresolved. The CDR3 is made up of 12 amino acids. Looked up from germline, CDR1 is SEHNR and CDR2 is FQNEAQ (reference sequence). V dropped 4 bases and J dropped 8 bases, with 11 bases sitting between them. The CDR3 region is CASSSLMGGYTF. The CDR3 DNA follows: TGTGCCAGCAGCTCCTTAATGGGGGGCTACACCTTC.

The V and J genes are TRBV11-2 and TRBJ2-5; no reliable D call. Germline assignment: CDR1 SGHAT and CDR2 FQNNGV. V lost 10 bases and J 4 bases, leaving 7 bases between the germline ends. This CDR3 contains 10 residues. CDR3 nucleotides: TGTGCCACCGGGTCAGAGACCCAGTACTTC. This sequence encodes CATGSETQYF.